The 4 T cell receptor beta chains below were found in one sample sequenced in a study of OX40 agonist ivuxolimab in advanced cancers. Assay: immunoSEQ multiplex PCR; the TCRdb copy retains only in-frame clones and omits some. The sample holds fewer than 50,000 clones, roughly nine tenths seen once. Sequencing used CD4+ or CD8+ T cells sorted from blood, obtained in a trial of the OX40 agonist ivuxolimab. The receptors were gathered from an adult with an advanced solid tumor such as melanoma, head and neck, liver or kidney cancer.

The rearrangement links TRBV2 to TRBJ1-2; D not certain. Deletions cut 8 bases from V and 4 bases from J, with 8 bases between. This CDR3 spans 11 amino acids. The germline CDR1 and CDR2 sequences are SNHLY and FYNNEI. CDR3 coding DNA: TGTGCCAGCGGGAACCTCTATGGCTACACCTTC. Translating it yields CASGNLYGYTF. The whole variable domain, remainder taken from reference TRBV2 and TRBJ1-2, is EPEVTQTPSHQVTQMGQEVILRCVPISNHLYFYWYRQILGQKVEFLVSFYNNEISEKSEIFDDQFSVERPDGSNFTLKIRSTKLEDSAMYFCASGNLYGYTFGSGTRLTVV.

This rearrangement joins TRBV5-1 to TRBJ2-3, with D uncertain. Trimming shortened V by 0 bases and J by 2 bases, and 13 bases separated the two germline ends. CDR3 length: 16 amino acids. The germline V gene encodes CDR1 SGHRS and CDR2 YFSETQ. For the CDR3, the DNA is TGCGCCAGCAGCTTGGAAGGTCGGTCGTACACAGATACGCAGTATTTT. Its protein product is CASSLEGRSYTDTQYF.

The chain recombines TRBV7-2 with TRBJ2-1; D is possibly TRBD2 (7 bases). The CDR3 spans 15 residues. CDR1 is SGHTA and CDR2 is FQGNSA in the germline V gene. With 3 bases removed from V and 4 bases from J, the gap between germline ends came to 13 bases. The CDR3 loop is CASSFTGGWYNEQFF. The CDR3 nucleotides are TGTGCCAGCAGCTTTACGGGGGGCTGGTACAATGAGCAGTTCTTC.

CDR3: CASSPDGSSNQPQHF. The CDR3 coding sequence is TGTGCCAGCTCACCAGACGGCAGTAGCAATCAGCCCCAGCATTTT. V usage is TRBV18 and J usage is TRBJ1-5; D is unclear. Deletions cut 2 bases from V and 0 bases from J, with 8 bases between. Per germline, CDR1 KGHSH and CDR2 LQKENI. This CDR3 is built from 15 residues.